These 17 T cell receptor beta chains were all obtained from the same sample, sequenced in a study of OX40 agonist ivuxolimab in advanced cancers. Here immunoSEQ multiplex PCR was the method, and the copy in TCRdb shows in-frame clones only, minus some. The table shows tens of thousands of clones, with about 73% occurring only once. Sequences were derived from CD4+ or CD8+ T cells sorted from blood, sampled in a trial of the OX40 agonist ivuxolimab. Receptors originate from an adult with an advanced solid tumor such as melanoma, head and neck, liver or kidney cancer.

The CDR3 region is CASGQTVNTGELFF. The CDR3 DNA reads as TGTGCTAGTGGCCAGACAGTTAACACCGGGGAGCTGTTTTTT. This sequence joins TRBV12-5 and TRBJ2-2; D perhaps matches TRBD1 (5 bases). CDR1 and CDR2 from the germline V gene are LGHNT and FRNRAP. There are 14 residues in the CDR3. V was cut by 6 bases and J by 2 bases, with 10 bases left in between. The whole variable domain, filled in from reference TRBV12-5 and TRBJ2-2, reads DARVTQTPRHKVTEMGQEVTMRCQPILGHNTVFWYRQTMMQGLELLAYFRNRAPLDDSGMPKDRFSAEMPDATLATLKIQPSEPRDSAVYFCASGQTVNTGELFFGEGSRLTVL.

Only a few counts were recorded for this clone. V gene TRBV4-3 combines with J gene TRBJ1-1; D gene ambiguous. Trimming left V 4 bases short and J 2 bases short, with 5 bases between. Germline V CDR1 and CDR2: LGHNA, YSLEER. The CDR3 consists of 12 residues. This CDR3 is CASSLINTEAFF. The CDR3, as DNA: TGCGCCAGCAGCCTAATAAACACTGAAGCTTTCTTT.

V gene TRBV12-2 combines with J gene TRBJ1-3. TRBV12-2 is given as a pseudogene. CDR3 size: 15 residues. The CDR3 sequence is CASRSSMIEGNTIYF. The CDR3, as DNA: TGTGCAAGTCGCTCCTCCATGATTGAGGGAAACACCATATATTTT.

The V call is TRBV19, the J call TRBJ1-5; 7 bases are shared with TRBD1. V was clipped by 4 bases and J by 3 bases; unmatched bases: 18. Per the germline V gene, CDR1 is LNHDA and CDR2 is SQIVND (reference sequence). This CDR3 has 19 amino acids. For the CDR3, the DNA is TGTGCCAGTAGTACCCGGGGAGGGGGCTTCCCCGAACTCAATCAGCCCCAGCATTTT. Its protein is CASSTRGGGFPELNQPQHF.

The chain recombines TRBV29-1 with TRBJ2-7; D uncertain. The CDR3 sequence is 13 residues long. Trimming removed 4 bases at V and 0 bases at J, with 10 bases between. Germline V gene lookup returns CDR1 SQVTM and CDR2 ANQGSEA. The CDR3 DNA follows: TGCAGCGTTGGCGACAAGCGCTCCTACGAGCAGTACTTC. Encoded protein: CSVGDKRSYEQYF.

The chain has TRBV29-1 and TRBJ2-1, with 14 positions matching TRBD2. Germline lookup yields CDR1 SQVTM and CDR2 ANQGSEA. V lost 6 bases and J lost 2; bases outside the gene matches: 9. This CDR3 contains 17 residues. The CDR3 spells CSVSGTSGSHTYNEQFF. The CDR3 DNA follows: TGCAGCGTCTCCGGGACTAGCGGGAGTCACACCTACAATGAGCAGTTCTTC.

This chain links TRBV5-1 with TRBJ2-5, with 8 bases that match TRBD2. The CDR3 extends over 16 amino acids. The junction had 9 bases not matched to a gene; V was cut back by 0 bases and J by 5 bases. Germline CDR1 is SGHRS and CDR2 is YFSETQ. CDR3 loop: CASSLARLAPSETQYF. DNA of the CDR3: TGCGCCAGCAGCTTGGCCAGACTAGCGCCCTCGGAGACCCAGTACTTC. Drawing the rest from reference TRBV5-1 and TRBJ2-5, the complete variable domain is KAGVTQTPRYLIKTRGQQVTLSCSPISGHRSVSWYQQTPGQGLQFLFEYFSETQRNKGNFPGRFSGRQFSNSRSEMNVSTLELGDSALYLCASSLARLAPSETQYFGPGTRLLVL.

V and J are TRBV6-1 and TRBJ2-3, with 10 bases identical to TRBD1. Trimming cost V 6 bases and J 6 bases; bases outside gene matches: 9. Germline CDR1 and CDR2: MNHNS and SASEGT. The CDR3 totals 15 residues. The CDR3 DNA is TGTGCCAGCAGAACCGACAGGGGGCTTACGGATACGCAGTATTTT. It translates to CASRTDRGLTDTQYF.

The chain is built from TRBV27 and TRBJ2-1; 10 nucleotides align to TRBD1. Per germline, CDR1 MNHEY and CDR2 SMNVEV (reference sequence). Trimming took 7 bases from V and 3 from J; bases not matched to a gene: 12. This CDR3 comprises 17 residues. Here the CDR3 reads CASKPTTGQGLYNEQFF. DNA of the CDR3: TGTGCCAGCAAGCCGACGACGGGACAGGGGCTCTACAATGAGCAGTTCTTC.

The chain combines TRBV2 with TRBJ2-3; D gene unclear. Germline lookup yields CDR1 SNHLY and CDR2 FYNNEI. With 6 bases removed from V and 4 bases from J, the gap between germline ends came to 20 bases. The CDR3 is made up of 16 amino acids. CDR3 DNA sequence: TGTGCCAGCAGAGGCCTCATTCAAACTCCCTCAGATACGCAGTATTTT. This codes for CASRGLIQTPSDTQYF.

This chain links TRBV5-1 with TRBJ2-2; 9 positions agree with TRBD2. The CDR3 spans 15 residues. With V trimmed by 0 bases and J by 7 bases, 4 bases remained unmatched. Germline values: CDR1 SGHRS, CDR2 YFSETQ. The CDR3 DNA is TGCGCCAGCAGCTTGGAACTAGCGGGTAGCGGGGAGCTGTTTTTT. Protein: CASSLELAGSGELFF.

The chain combines TRBV7-8 with TRBJ2-1; 13 bases line up with TRBD2. Germline assignment: CDR1 SGHVS and CDR2 FQNEAQ. Trimming removed 5 bases from V and 7 bases from J; junction bases left unmatched: 8. This CDR3 comprises 16 residues. The CDR3 DNA follows: TGTGCCAGCAGCGCCACTAGCGGGGGGGCGAGTAATGAGCAGTTCTTC. Translated, it gives CASSATSGGASNEQFF.

The rearrangement uses TRBV28 and TRBJ1-4, with D perhaps matching TRBD1 (5 bases). This CDR3 spans 15 amino acids. The germline V gene has CDR1 MDHEN and CDR2 SYDVKM. V lost 5 bases to trimming and J lost 8 bases, with 18 bases between them. CDR3 in DNA: TGTGCCAGCAGTCCCCGCGGGGGGTGGCAGGAAAAACTGTTTTTT. It specifies CASSPRGGWQEKLFF.

As DNA, the CDR3 is TGTGCCTGGACCGACAGGGTGGGCAATCAGCCCCAGCATTTT. As protein: CAWTDRVGNQPQHF. The chain uses TRBV30 and TRBJ1-5; 7 bases match TRBD1. The CDR3 loop spans 14 amino acids. J gave up 2 bases and V 4 bases, and 5 bases lay outside the gene matches. Germline CDR1 reads GTSNPN; CDR2 reads SVGIG (reference sequence).

The chain employs TRBV25-1 and TRBJ2-5, with unresolved D. The V end was cut by 1 base, the J end by 5 bases, with 14 bases between. The length of the CDR3 is 15 residues. Per the germline V gene, CDR1 is MGHDK and CDR2 is SYGVNS. The CDR3 loop is CASSESRIPQETQYF. The CDR3 DNA reads as TGTGCCAGCAGTGAATCCAGGATACCGCAGGAGACCCAGTACTTC.

This clone is medium-sized. V and J are TRBV7-9 and TRBJ1-1; D ambiguous. This CDR3 has 14 residues. Germline CDR1 SEHNR, CDR2 FQNEAQ (reference sequence). Trimming removed 1 base from V and 8 bases from J, with 14 bases in between. CDR3 nucleotide sequence: TGTGCCAGCAGCTTAGGTTCTGGGGTTGGAGAAGCTTTCTTT. Translated: CASSLGSGVGEAFF. Combining the CDR3 with reference TRBV7-9 and TRBJ1-1 gives the whole variable domain DTGVSQNPRHKITKRGQNVTFRCDPISEHNRLYWYRQTLGQGPEFLTYFQNEAQLEKSRLLSDRFSAERPKGSFSTLEIQRTEQGDSAMYLCASSLGSGVGEAFFGQGTRLTVV.

This clone was counted a single time. The rearrangement uses TRBV5-1 and TRBJ2-3; D possibly corresponds to TRBD2 (6 bases). The germline CDR1 and CDR2 sequences are SGHRS and YFSETQ. The CDR3 sequence is 15 residues long. The V end lost 7 bases, the J end lost 2 bases, and 17 bases lay between the germline ends. CDR3 sequence: CASSPGGSSTDTQYF. CDR3 DNA sequence: TGCGCCAGCTCCCCCGGGGGTTCTTCCACAGATACGCAGTATTTT.